The clone carrying this T cell receptor beta chain came up a few times. Its antigen is undetermined. These donors, healthy bone marrow donors, were studied. The entry originates in a study of cytomegalovirus exposure and HLA in healthy donors. Primers for the PCR totalled 60 Vbeta and 13 Jbeta. Only in-frame clones appear in the TCRdb table, and some are missing; sequencing was by immunoSEQ multiplex PCR. The sample carries under 200,000 clones, approximately 81% recorded once. V shed 1 base, J shed 4 bases, and the junction held 4 bases outside the gene matches. Germline V gene sequence: CDR1 SGHAT, CDR2 FQNNGV. The CDR3 is made up of 14 amino acids. Study findings and constraints: The study recorded around 160 TCR beta chains that were cytomegalovirus-associated. Trimming of TCR beta V- and J-genes showed a link, identified in a later analysis, to a missense DCLRE1C variant.

The chain employs TRBV11-2 and TRBJ2-7, with 7 nucleotides matching TRBD1. What was sequenced was PBMCs. The TCR sequence derives from a man younger than 35 in good health and CMV-seronegative. The CDR3: CASSLVDRSYEQYF. The CDR3 DNA reads as TGTGCCAGCAGCTTAGTGGACAGGTCATACGAGCAGTACTTC.